The T cell receptor beta chain described here comes from a study of identical twins. TCRdb passed the 5' RACE reads through MiXCR, listing each CDR3 protein once. The sample contains approximately 1.8 million distinct CDR3 sequences, about 30% of which appear only once. The germline V gene encodes CDR1 DFQATT and CDR2 SNEGSKA (reference sequence). V gave up 1 base and J gave up 5 bases, with 12 bases separating them. The CDR3 has 14 residues. What was sequenced was cord blood. The receptor was isolated from a newborn girl in good health. The chain employs TRBV20-1 and TRBJ2-1, with unresolved D. The CDR3 reads CSARAKNPNNEQFF. The CDR3 DNA is TGCAGTGCTAGAGCGAAAAATCCGAACAATGAGCAGTTCTTC.